These 20 T cell receptor beta chains were all obtained from the same sample, sequenced in a study of tumor-infiltrating lymphocytes in localized non-small cell lung cancer. Repertoires were generated with immunoSEQ multiplex PCR, while TCRdb's copy carries only in-frame clones and drops some. The sample lists approximately 17,000 clones; roughly four fifths were seen once. The sample taken for sequencing was lung tumor tissue. These receptor sequences come from a human donor with non-small cell lung cancer.

On this clone: The same CDR3 arises from other DNA sequences in this sample as well. The gene calls are TRBV15 and TRBJ2-1; possibly TRBD1 or TRBD2 for D (5 bases each). Germline values: CDR1 LNHNV, CDR2 YYDKDF (reference sequence). The CDR3 spans 15 residues. V shed 3 bases and J shed 0 bases, with 9 bases lying between them. The CDR3 sequence: CATSRGESSYNEQFF. The DNA for the CDR3 is TGTGCCACCAGCAGGGGGGAAAGCTCCTACAATGAGCAGTTCTTC.

The CDR3 DNA is TGTGCCAGTAGTACGGGACAGGGGGCGAGCGGCTACACCTTC. Amino acids: CASSTGQGASGYTF. V usage is TRBV19 and J usage is TRBJ1-2, with TRBD1 identical over 12 bases. Germline CDR1 and CDR2: LNHDA and SQIVND (reference sequence). Trimming removed 4 bases from V and 8 bases from J; junction bases left unmatched: 5. CDR3 length: 14 amino acids.

Regarding this clone: At one end, the junction sequence differs from germline, possibly due to a read error. DNA for the CDR3: TGTGCTAGCAGCGCGGGACAGGATGAGCAGTTCTTC. It specifies CASSAGQDEQFF. V and J are TRBV7-7 and TRBJ2-1, with 8 bases fitting TRBD1. CDR3 length equals 12 residues. The germline V gene has CDR1 SSHAT and CDR2 FNYEAQ (reference sequence).

V is TRBV7-2 and J is TRBJ2-3; TRBD1 matches at 10 bases. The germline CDR1 and CDR2 sequences are SGHTA and FQGNSA. V lost 1 base and J lost 9; bases outside the gene matches: 7. This CDR3 contains 15 residues. This CDR3 reads CASSLVLDRGRTQYF. The DNA of the CDR3 is TGTGCCAGCAGCTTAGTCTTGGACAGGGGGAGAACGCAGTATTTT.

The V gene is TRBV18, the J gene TRBJ1-3, with D tentatively TRBD1 (6 bases). The CDR3 is 16 residues long. The V and J ends lost 2 bases and 3 bases respectively, with 14 bases between them. Looked up from germline, CDR1 is KGHSH and CDR2 is LQKENI. The CDR3, as DNA: TGTGCCAGCTCACCAGGGGGGCAGGCATTTGGAAACACCATATATTTT. Encoded protein: CASSPGGQAFGNTIYF.

Only a few counts were recorded for this clone. The CDR3 DNA sequence: TGTGCCACTGGTAAAATCGGGGAGCTGTTTTTT. As protein: CATGKIGELFF. The V gene is TRBV10-3, the J gene TRBJ2-2, with D unresolved. CDR1 is ENHRY and CDR2 is SYGVKD in the germline V gene. The CDR3 is 11 residues long. The V and J ends lost 10 bases and 7 bases respectively, with 10 bases between them.

The chain is built from TRBV6-1 and TRBJ2-3; 7 positions match TRBD1. Germline trimming cut 7 bases from V and 4 bases from J; bases unmatched to any gene: 11. This CDR3 contains 15 residues. Germline V CDR1 and CDR2: MNHNS, SASEGT. CDR3 bases: TGTGCCAGCATTAGACAGGGTTCCCCCGCAGATACGCAGTATTTT. This translates into CASIRQGSPADTQYF.

The V call is TRBV6-6, the J call TRBJ2-2, with D possibly being TRBD1 (5 bases). Germline V gives CDR1 MNHNY, CDR2 SVGAGI (reference sequence). V lost 6 bases, J lost 5 bases, and 10 bases lay in between. The CDR3 spans 13 residues. In DNA, the CDR3 is TGTGCCAGCAGACCCCAGGGTACCGGGGAGCTGTTTTTT. Amino acid sequence: CASRPQGTGELFF.

The CDR3 protein is CASSPFSGRVNEQFF. CDR3 DNA sequence: TGCGCCAGCAGCCCCTTTAGCGGGAGAGTGAATGAGCAGTTCTTC. V and J are TRBV4-1 and TRBJ2-1, with 9 bases identical to TRBD2. The CDR3 spans 15 residues. After removal of 4 bases from V and 7 bases from J, the junction contained 8 bases not matched to a gene. Germline CDR1 reads MGHRA; CDR2 reads YSYEKL.

This clone appeared a single time. The chain carries TRBV15 and TRBJ2-5; a weak D match, TRBD2 (6 bases). V lost 0 bases and J 5 bases, leaving 10 bases between the germline ends. The CDR3 has 14 residues. Germline-derived CDR1 and CDR2 are LNHNV and YYDKDF (reference sequence). Here the CDR3 reads CATSRDAGGETQYF. In DNA, the CDR3 is TGTGCCACCAGCAGAGATGCTGGAGGGGAGACCCAGTACTTC.

The J gene is TRBJ2-6, the V gene TRBV6-4; 7 nucleotides agree with TRBD1. This CDR3 is 16 amino acids long. Per germline, CDR1 MRHNA and CDR2 SNTAGT. J was trimmed by 0 bases and V by 5 bases; bases with no gene match: 4. As DNA, the CDR3 is TGTGCCAGCAGTACTACAGGGGACTCTGGGGCCAACGTCCTGACTTTC. Protein sequence: CASSTTGDSGANVLTF.

This clone has just a few counts. V usage is TRBV2 and J usage is TRBJ1-2, with 8 bases lining up with TRBD1. The CDR3 totals 15 residues. Germline V gene data show CDR1 as SNHLY and CDR2 as FYNNEI. Trimming at V came to 7 bases and at J to 0 bases, leaving 7 bases not matched to a gene. The CDR3 reads CASTPRQGTNYGYTF. The CDR3 DNA sequence: TGTGCCAGCACCCCCAGACAGGGGACTAACTATGGCTACACCTTC.

The V call is TRBV28, the J call TRBJ2-1; the match to TRBD2 covers 7 bases. The V gene end was trimmed by 6 bases and the J gene end by 7 bases; junction bases not matched to a gene: 12. CDR3 size: 15 residues. Germline loops: CDR1 MDHEN, CDR2 SYDVKM. The chain's CDR3 is CASSPPGGFWNEQFF. The CDR3, as DNA: TGTGCCAGCAGCCCACCCGGGGGGTTTTGGAATGAGCAGTTCTTC.

The V and J genes are TRBV10-3 and TRBJ2-7; 8 bases fit TRBD2. CDR1 is ENHRY, CDR2 SYGVKD, per germline. The V gene end was trimmed by 5 bases and the J gene end by 3 bases; junction bases not matched to a gene: 12. The CDR3 covers 16 residues. CDR3 protein: CAISPKLAAGLYEQYF. For the CDR3, the DNA is TGTGCCATCAGTCCCAAACTAGCGGCCGGGCTCTACGAGCAGTACTTC.

The genes are TRBV19 and TRBJ2-6, with D possibly TRBD2 on 7 matching bases. The CDR3 loop spans 17 amino acids. CDR1 and CDR2 from the germline V gene are LNHDA and SQIVND (reference sequence). Trimming pared 4 bases from V and 3 bases from J, leaving 16 bases between. CDR3 loop: CASSTPRGASGANVLTF. CDR3 in DNA: TGTGCCAGTAGTACACCCCGGGGGGCAAGTGGGGCCAACGTCCTGACTTTC. Using reference TRBV19 and TRBJ2-6 for the parts outside the CDR3, the full variable domain is DGGITQSPKYLFRKEGQNVTLSCEQNLNHDAMYWYRQDPGQGLRLIYYSQIVNDFQKGDIAEGYSVSREKKESFPLTVTSAQKNPTAFYLCASSTPRGASGANVLTFGAGSRLTVL.

The rearrangement links TRBV27 to TRBJ2-7; 8 nucleotides agree with TRBD1. CDR1 is MNHEY, CDR2 SMNVEV, per germline (reference sequence). Unmatched junction bases numbered 4, after V lost 2 bases and J lost 1 base. This CDR3 is 15 amino acids long. CDR3 loop: CASSLRQGRSYEQYF. The CDR3 region has the DNA TGTGCCAGCAGTTTACGACAGGGGCGGTCCTACGAGCAGTACTTC.

This chain joins TRBV19 and TRBJ2-6, with 10 bases aligning to TRBD2. The CDR3 runs 16 residues. Germline V gene data show CDR1 as LNHDA and CDR2 as SQIVND (reference sequence). Trimming took 7 bases from V and 3 from J; bases not matched to a gene: 6. CDR3 bases: TGTGCCAGTATGCTAGCGGGAGTCAATGGGGCCAACGTCCTGACTTTC. As protein: CASMLAGVNGANVLTF.

This clone was detected only once. V usage is TRBV7-9 and J usage is TRBJ2-2; D unresolved. The CDR3 has 16 residues. Trimming took 1 base from V and 2 from J, leaving 11 bases between them. The germline gives CDR1 SEHNR, CDR2 FQNEAQ (reference sequence). CDR3 loop: CASSLGQLTNTGELFF. The CDR3 DNA reads as TGTGCCAGCAGCTTAGGGCAGTTAACTAACACCGGGGAGCTGTTTTTT.

V is TRBV12-2 and J is TRBJ1-5. TRBV12-2 is a pseudogene. CDR3 length: 17 residues. DNA of the CDR3: TGTGCAAGTCGCTTTTCCCAAGGGAGGCGGGTGAATCAGCCCCAGCATTTT. Translation: CASRFSQGRRVNQPQHF.

The chain couples TRBV5-6 to TRBJ2-5; no clear D. The J call may be faulty, since TRBJ2-7 better matches the DNA end. Germline V gives CDR1 SGHDT, CDR2 YYEEEE. This CDR3 region has 15 residues. CDR3 protein: CASSFEPSASYEQYF. CDR3 in DNA: TGTGCCAGCAGCTTCGAACCGAGCGCCTCCTACGAGCAGTACTTC.